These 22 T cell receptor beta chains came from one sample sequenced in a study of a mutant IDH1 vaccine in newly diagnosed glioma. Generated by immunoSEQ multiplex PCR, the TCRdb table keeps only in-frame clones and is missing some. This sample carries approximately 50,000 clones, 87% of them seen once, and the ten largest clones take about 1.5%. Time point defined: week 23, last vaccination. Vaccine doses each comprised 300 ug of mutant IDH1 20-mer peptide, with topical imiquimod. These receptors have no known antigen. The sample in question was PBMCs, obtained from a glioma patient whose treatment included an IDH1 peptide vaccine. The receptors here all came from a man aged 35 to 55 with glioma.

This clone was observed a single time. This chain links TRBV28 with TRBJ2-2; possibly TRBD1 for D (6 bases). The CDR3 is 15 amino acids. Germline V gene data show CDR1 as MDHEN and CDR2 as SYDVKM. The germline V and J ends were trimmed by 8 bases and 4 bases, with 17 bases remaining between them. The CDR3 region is CASGSSDRITGELFF. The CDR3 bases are TGTGCCAGCGGATCCTCCGACAGGATCACCGGGGAGCTGTTTTTT.

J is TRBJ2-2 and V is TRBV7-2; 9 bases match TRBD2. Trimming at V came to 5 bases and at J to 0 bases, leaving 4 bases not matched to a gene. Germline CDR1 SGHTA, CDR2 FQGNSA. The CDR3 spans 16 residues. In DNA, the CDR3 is TGTGCCAGCAGCCCCCGGACTAGCGCGAACACCGGGGAGCTGTTTTTT. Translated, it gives CASSPRTSANTGELFF.

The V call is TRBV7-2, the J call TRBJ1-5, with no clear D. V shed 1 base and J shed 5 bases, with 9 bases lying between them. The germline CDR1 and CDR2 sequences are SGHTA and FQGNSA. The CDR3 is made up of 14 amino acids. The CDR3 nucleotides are TGTGCCAGCAGCTTAGGAGGCGGAGATCAGCCCCAGCATTTT. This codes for CASSLGGGDQPQHF.

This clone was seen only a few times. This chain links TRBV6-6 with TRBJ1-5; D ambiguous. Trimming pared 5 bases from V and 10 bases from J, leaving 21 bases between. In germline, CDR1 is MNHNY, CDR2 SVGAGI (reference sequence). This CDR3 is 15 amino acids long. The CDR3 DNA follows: TGTGCCAGCAGTGACAAGACGGAGTACCTCTCTCCCCAGCATTTT. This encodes CASSDKTEYLSPQHF.

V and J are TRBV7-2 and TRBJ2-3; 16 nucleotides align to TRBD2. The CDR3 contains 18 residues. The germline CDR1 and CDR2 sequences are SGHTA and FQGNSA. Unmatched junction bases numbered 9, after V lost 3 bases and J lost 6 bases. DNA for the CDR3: TGTGCCAGCAGCTTCTCCGGGACTAGCGGGAGGGCTGGTGATACGCAGTATTTT. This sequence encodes CASSFSGTSGRAGDTQYF.

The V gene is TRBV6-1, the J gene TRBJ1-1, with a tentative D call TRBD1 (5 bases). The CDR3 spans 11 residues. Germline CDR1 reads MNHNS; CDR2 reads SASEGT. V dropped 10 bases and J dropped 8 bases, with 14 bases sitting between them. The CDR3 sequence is CANSRVGEAFF. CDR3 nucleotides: TGTGCCAATTCCAGGGTTGGAGAAGCTTTCTTT.

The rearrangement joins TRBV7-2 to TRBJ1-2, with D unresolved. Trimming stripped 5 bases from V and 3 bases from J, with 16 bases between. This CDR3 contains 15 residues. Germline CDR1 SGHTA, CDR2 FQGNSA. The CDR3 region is CASSPSLERDYGYTF. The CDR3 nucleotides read TGTGCCAGCAGCCCTAGTCTGGAACGCGACTATGGCTACACCTTC.

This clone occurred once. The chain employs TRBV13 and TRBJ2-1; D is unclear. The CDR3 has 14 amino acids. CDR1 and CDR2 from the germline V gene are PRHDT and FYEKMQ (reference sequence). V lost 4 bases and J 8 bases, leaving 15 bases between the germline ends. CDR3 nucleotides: TGTGCCAGCAGCTCATACCTAGAAGACCATGAGCAGTTCTTC. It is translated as CASSSYLEDHEQFF.

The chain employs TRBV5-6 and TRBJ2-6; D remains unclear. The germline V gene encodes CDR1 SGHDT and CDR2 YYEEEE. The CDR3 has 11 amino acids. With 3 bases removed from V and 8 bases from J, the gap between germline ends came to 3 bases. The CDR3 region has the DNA TGTGCCAGCAGCTGGACCAACGTCCTGACTTTC. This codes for CASSWTNVLTF.

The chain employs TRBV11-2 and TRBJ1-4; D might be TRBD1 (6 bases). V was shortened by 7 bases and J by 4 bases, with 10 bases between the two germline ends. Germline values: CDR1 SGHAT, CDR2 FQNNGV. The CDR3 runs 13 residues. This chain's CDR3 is CASTRGLNEKLFF. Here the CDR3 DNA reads TGTGCCAGCACACGGGGGCTTAATGAAAAACTGTTTTTT.

CDR3 nucleotides: TGCAGCGTTGCTAGTCAGGGGGGCGGGGAGCTGTTTTTT. Translation: CSVASQGGGELFF. The chain uses TRBV29-1 and TRBJ2-2, with D maybe TRBD1 (7 bases). V dropped 4 bases and J dropped 7 bases, with 13 bases sitting between them. Germline CDR1 and CDR2: SQVTM and ANQGSEA. The CDR3 spans 13 residues.

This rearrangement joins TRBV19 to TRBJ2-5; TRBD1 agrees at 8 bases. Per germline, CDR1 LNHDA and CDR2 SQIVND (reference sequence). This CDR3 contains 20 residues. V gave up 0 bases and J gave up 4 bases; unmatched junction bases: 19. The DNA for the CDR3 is TGTGCCAGTAGTATAGACGTGGGTCAGGGGGCGAGGTTTGGTTCAGAGACCCAGTACTTC. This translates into CASSIDVGQGARFGSETQYF.

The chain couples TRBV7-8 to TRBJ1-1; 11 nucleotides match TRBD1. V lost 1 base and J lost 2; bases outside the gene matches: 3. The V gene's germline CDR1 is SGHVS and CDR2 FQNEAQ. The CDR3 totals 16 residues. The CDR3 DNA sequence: TGTGCCAGCAGCTTAGGGACAGGGGGCTTAAACACTGAAGCTTTCTTT. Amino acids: CASSLGTGGLNTEAFF.

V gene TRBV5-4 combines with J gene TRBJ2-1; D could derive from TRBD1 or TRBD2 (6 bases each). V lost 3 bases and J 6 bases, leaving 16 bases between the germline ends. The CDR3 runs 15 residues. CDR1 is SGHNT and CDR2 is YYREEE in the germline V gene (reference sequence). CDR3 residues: CASSSPGANPNEQFF. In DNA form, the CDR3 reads TGTGCCAGCAGCTCGCCGGGGGCAAACCCCAATGAGCAGTTCTTC.

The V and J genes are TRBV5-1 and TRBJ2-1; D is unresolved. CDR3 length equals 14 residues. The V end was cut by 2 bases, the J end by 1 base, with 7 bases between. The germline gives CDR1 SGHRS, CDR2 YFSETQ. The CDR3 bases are TGCGCCAGCAGCTTAGGCGTATCCTACAATGAGCAGTTCTTC. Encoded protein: CASSLGVSYNEQFF.

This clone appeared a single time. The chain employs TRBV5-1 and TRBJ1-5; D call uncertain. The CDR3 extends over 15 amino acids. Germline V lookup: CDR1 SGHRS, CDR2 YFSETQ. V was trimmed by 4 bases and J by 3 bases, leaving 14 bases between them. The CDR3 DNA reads TGCGCCAGCAGCCCCGAACCCCTGCCCAATCAGCCCCAGCATTTT. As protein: CASSPEPLPNQPQHF. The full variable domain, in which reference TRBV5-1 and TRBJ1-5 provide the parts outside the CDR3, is KAGVTQTPRYLIKTRGQQVTLSCSPISGHRSVSWYQQTPGQGLQFLFEYFSETQRNKGNFPGRFSGRQFSNSRSEMNVSTLELGDSALYLCASSPEPLPNQPQHFGDGTRLSIL.

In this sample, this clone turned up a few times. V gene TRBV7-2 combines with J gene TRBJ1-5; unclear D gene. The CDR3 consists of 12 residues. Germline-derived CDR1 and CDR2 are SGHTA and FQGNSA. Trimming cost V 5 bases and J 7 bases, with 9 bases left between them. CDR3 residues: CASSPLGQPQHF. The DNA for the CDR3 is TGTGCCAGCAGCCCGTTAGGACAGCCCCAGCATTTT.

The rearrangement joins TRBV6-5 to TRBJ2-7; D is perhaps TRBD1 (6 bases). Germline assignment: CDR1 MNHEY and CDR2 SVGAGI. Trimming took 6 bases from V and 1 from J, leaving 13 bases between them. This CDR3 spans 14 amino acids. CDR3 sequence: CASRPRTESYEQYF. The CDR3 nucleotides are TGTGCCAGCAGACCCCGGACAGAGTCCTACGAGCAGTACTTC.

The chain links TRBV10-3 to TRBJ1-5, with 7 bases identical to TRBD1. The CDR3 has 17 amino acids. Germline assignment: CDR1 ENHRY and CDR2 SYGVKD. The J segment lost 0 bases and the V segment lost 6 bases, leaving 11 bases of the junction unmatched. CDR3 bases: TGTGCCATCAGCGACCACCGGGACAGTGATAGCAATCAGCCCCAGCATTTT. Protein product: CAISDHRDSDSNQPQHF.

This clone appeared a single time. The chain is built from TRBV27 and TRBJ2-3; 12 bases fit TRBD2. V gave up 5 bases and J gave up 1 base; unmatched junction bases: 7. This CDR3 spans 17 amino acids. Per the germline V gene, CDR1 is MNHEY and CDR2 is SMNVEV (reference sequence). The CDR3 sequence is CASSLRLAGGRTDTQYF. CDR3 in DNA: TGTGCCAGCAGTCTCAGGCTAGCGGGAGGGCGCACAGATACGCAGTATTTT.

This CDR3 is CASSSGQGARTGELFF. CDR3 DNA: TGTGCCAGCAGCTCTGGACAGGGGGCGCGTACCGGGGAGCTGTTTTTT. V gene TRBV9 combines with J gene TRBJ2-2; 11 nucleotides match TRBD1. Germline values: CDR1 SGDLS, CDR2 YYNGEE. This CDR3 is built from 16 residues. With V trimmed by 4 bases and J by 5 bases, 7 bases remained unmatched.

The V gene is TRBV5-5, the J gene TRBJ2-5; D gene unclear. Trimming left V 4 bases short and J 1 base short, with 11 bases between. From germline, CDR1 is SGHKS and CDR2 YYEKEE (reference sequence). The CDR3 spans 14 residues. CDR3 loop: CASSRIGGQETQYF. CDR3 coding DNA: TGTGCCAGCAGCCGTATTGGTGGCCAAGAGACCCAGTACTTC.